The 16 T cell receptor beta chains presented below share a single source sample, sequenced in a study of graft-versus-host responses after intestinal transplantation. These receptors' targets are unknown. Data came from immunoSEQ multiplex PCR; TCRdb stores just in-frame clones and leaves some out. Among roughly 110,000 clones, over 80% were seen once, and the ten largest hold less than 0.85%. This specimen was unstimulated CD4+ T cells sorted from spleen or lymph node cells, taken before transplant. The receptors shown here come from a human donor who was the organ donor for an intestinal transplant.

The chain carries TRBV19 and TRBJ2-4; D not resolved. CDR1 is LNHDA and CDR2 is SQIVND in the germline V gene (reference sequence). CDR3 size: 12 residues. V lost 3 bases to trimming and J lost 2 bases, with 2 bases between them. CDR3 DNA sequence: TGTGCCAGTAGTATCACCAAAAACATTCAGTACTTC. The encoded protein is CASSITKNIQYF.

This clone showed up just a few times. V usage is TRBV19 and J usage is TRBJ1-2, with TRBD1 identical over 9 bases. CDR1 is LNHDA, CDR2 SQIVND, per germline (reference sequence). Unmatched junction bases numbered 4, after V lost 4 bases and J lost 4 bases. CDR3 length equals 14 residues. CDR3 in amino acids: CASSTPGQGYGYTF. The CDR3 nucleotides read TGTGCCAGTAGTACTCCGGGACAGGGCTATGGCTACACCTTC.

The chain joins TRBV13 to TRBJ2-1, with TRBD1 matching over 12 bases. The germline V gene encodes CDR1 PRHDT and CDR2 FYEKMQ (reference sequence). The CDR3 has 15 residues. J lost 9 bases, V lost 4 bases, and 7 bases had no gene match. The CDR3 sequence is CASSSRDRGRFEQFF. CDR3 DNA sequence: TGTGCCAGCAGCTCTAGGGACAGGGGGCGATTTGAGCAGTTCTTC.

The chain recombines TRBV10-3 with TRBJ2-7; 7 nucleotides line up with TRBD1. The CDR3 sequence is 14 residues long. The V segment lost 2 bases and the J segment 2 bases; nucleotides outside the gene matches: 3. CDR1 and CDR2 (germline): ENHRY, SYGVKD. DNA of the CDR3: TGTGCCATCAGTGAGACCGGGACAGCCTACGAGCAGTACTTC. Amino acid sequence: CAISETGTAYEQYF.

V gene TRBV11-2 combines with J gene TRBJ1-5; no clear D gene. Trimming pared 0 bases from V and 7 bases from J, leaving 7 bases between. CDR3 size: 13 residues. CDR1 and CDR2 (germline): SGHAT, FQNNGV. The CDR3 loop reads CASSLDLGQPQHF. CDR3 DNA: TGTGCCAGCAGCTTAGATTTGGGGCAGCCCCAGCATTTT.

The chain links TRBV7-2 to TRBJ2-5; 7 nucleotides line up with TRBD2. This CDR3 region has 16 residues. CDR1 and CDR2 from the germline V gene are SGHTA and FQGNSA. V trimming: 3 bases; J trimming: 3 bases; junction bases outside the gene matches: 10. CDR3 DNA: TGTGCCAGCAGCTTGCAACCGGGACTACCTGAAGAGACCCAGTACTTC. Translating it yields CASSLQPGLPEETQYF.

The CDR3: CASKLTGAYEQYF. CDR3 DNA: TGTGCCAGCAAATTGACAGGGGCCTACGAGCAGTACTTC. The chain links TRBV6-1 to TRBJ2-7; 8 nucleotides agree with TRBD1. The CDR3 loop spans 13 amino acids. V shed 7 bases and J 2 bases; nucleotides not matched to a gene: 4. The V gene's germline CDR1 is MNHNS and CDR2 SASEGT.

This chain uses TRBV9 with TRBJ1-1; TRBD1 is a possible D gene (5 bases). Trimming left V 4 bases short and J 11 bases short, with 21 bases between. CDR1 is SGDLS, CDR2 YYNGEE, per germline. The CDR3 has 14 residues. CDR3 in DNA: TGTGCCAGCAGCACGGGAGGGGTTGGAGGTAGGGCTTTCTTT. The encoded protein is CASSTGGVGGRAFF.

This clone was seen just once. The chain uses TRBV19 and TRBJ1-5; weak D call: TRBD1 (6 bases). The CDR3 extends over 15 amino acids. The germline gives CDR1 LNHDA, CDR2 SQIVND (reference sequence). The germline V and J ends were trimmed by 3 bases and 3 bases, with 12 bases remaining between them. The CDR3 loop reads CASSIAGANNQPQHF. Here the CDR3 DNA reads TGTGCCAGTAGTATTGCGGGGGCAAACAATCAGCCCCAGCATTTT. Filled out from reference TRBV19 and TRBJ1-5, the complete variable domain reads DGGITQSPKYLFRKEGQNVTLSCEQNLNHDAMYWYRQDPGQGLRLIYYSQIVNDFQKGDIAEGYSVSREKKESFPLTVTSAQKNPTAFYLCASSIAGANNQPQHFGDGTRLSIL.

The J gene is TRBJ1-2, the V gene TRBV2, with D possibly TRBD1 on 5 matching bases. CDR3 length equals 11 residues. Per germline, CDR1 SNHLY and CDR2 FYNNEI. V was cut by 4 bases and J by 7 bases, with 7 bases left in between. The CDR3 nucleotides are TGTGCCAGCAGTGCAGGGAGTGGCTACACCTTC. As protein: CASSAGSGYTF.

The rearrangement links TRBV16 to TRBJ2-2; 8 bases map to TRBD1. After removal of 0 bases from V and 5 bases from J, the junction contained 8 bases not matched to a gene. This CDR3 has 17 residues. CDR1 and CDR2 from the germline V gene are KGHSY and FQNENV. The CDR3 DNA follows: TGTGCCAGCAGCCAATCTTCTATCAGGGGGCGGACCGGGGAGCTGTTTTTT. It translates to CASSQSSIRGRTGELFF.

This clone was counted once. The chain carries TRBV30 and TRBJ2-4, with 14 bases lining up with TRBD2. Germline loops: CDR1 GTSNPN, CDR2 SVGIG (reference sequence). This CDR3 comprises 22 residues. V lost 0 bases to trimming and J lost 7 bases; unmatched junction nucleotides: 23. CDR3 region: CAWSVSIFAGTSGSFPQNIQYF. In DNA, the CDR3 is TGTGCCTGGAGTGTATCGATTTTCGCCGGGACTAGCGGGAGTTTTCCCCAGAACATTCAGTACTTC.

The CDR3 nucleotides are TGCGCCAGCAGCCCAGCAACACAGGGACGAGACACCGGGGAGCTGTTTTTT. Translation: CASSPATQGRDTGELFF. The rearrangement uses TRBV5-1 and TRBJ2-2, with a possible D match to TRBD1 (6 bases). Germline CDR1 SGHRS, CDR2 YFSETQ. The V end was cut by 4 bases, the J end by 3 bases, with 19 bases between. This CDR3 is 17 amino acids long. Complete variable domain (other parts from reference TRBV5-1 and TRBJ2-2): KAGVTQTPRYLIKTRGQQVTLSCSPISGHRSVSWYQQTPGQGLQFLFEYFSETQRNKGNFPGRFSGRQFSNSRSEMNVSTLELGDSALYLCASSPATQGRDTGELFFGEGSRLTVL.

V usage is TRBV18 and J usage is TRBJ2-3, with D perhaps given as TRBD1 or TRBD2 (5 bases each). Per germline, CDR1 KGHSH and CDR2 LQKENI. Trimming left V 3 bases short and J 5 bases short, with 18 bases between. The CDR3 is made up of 16 amino acids. CDR3: CASSPAGAVGVDTQYF. The CDR3 coding sequence is TGTGCCAGCTCACCTGCCGGGGCGGTAGGGGTAGATACGCAGTATTTT.

V usage is TRBV6-5 and J usage is TRBJ1-2, with 8 nucleotides matching TRBD1. V gave up 5 bases and J gave up 4 bases; unmatched junction bases: 3. This CDR3 has 13 amino acids. Germline-derived CDR1 and CDR2 are MNHEY and SVGAGI. This CDR3 is CASSKTGAYGYTF. The DNA of the CDR3 is TGTGCCAGCAGTAAGACAGGGGCCTATGGCTACACCTTC.

J is TRBJ2-2 and V is TRBV7-3, with a tentative D call TRBD2 (6 bases). V dropped 4 bases and J dropped 3 bases, with 15 bases sitting between them. The CDR3 spans 16 residues. Germline CDR1 SGHTA, CDR2 FQGTGA. The CDR3 coding sequence is TGTGCCAGCAGCTCCCCCGGCGGGACCCACACCGGGGAGCTGTTTTTT. It encodes CASSSPGGTHTGELFF.